The 8 T cell receptor beta chains presented below share a single source sample, sequenced in a study of T-cell memory formation after mild COVID-19. Each CDR3 protein gets one entry after TCRdb re-called the 5' RACE reads with MiXCR. The table lists hundreds of thousands of distinct CDR3 sequences, around 22% of them singletons, with around 13% in the top ten. The source material was PBMCs or a T cell subset sorted from them (not recorded which). The receptors derive from an adult woman who had mild COVID-19 (a few samples of this study predate the infection). Cell type and time point are not known.

This clonotype occurred many times. The chain carries TRBV7-8 and TRBJ2-5, with 8 bases fitting TRBD2. V lost 4 bases, J lost 4 bases, and 11 bases stayed unmatched. Germline V lookup: CDR1 SGHVS, CDR2 FQNEAQ. The CDR3 sequence is 16 residues long. CDR3 sequence: CASSSGAGRALETQYF. The CDR3, as DNA: TGTGCCAGCAGCTCCGGAGCCGGGAGGGCCTTAGAGACCCAGTACTTC.

This clonotype was observed a handful of times. V gene TRBV29-1 combines with J gene TRBJ2-7, with 8 bases identical to TRBD1. The germline CDR1 and CDR2 sequences are SQVTM and ANQGSEA. J lost 0 bases, V lost 4 bases, and 2 bases had no gene match. The CDR3 has 13 amino acids. Written as DNA, the CDR3 is TGCAGCGTTGGGGACAGGAGCTCCTACGAGCAGTACTTC. Encoded protein: CSVGDRSSYEQYF.

This clonotype was counted ten times or more. The chain uses TRBV12-3 or TRBV12-4 and TRBJ2-1; 14 bases agree with TRBD2. Trimming removed 6 bases from V and 2 bases from J; junction bases left unmatched: 21. CDR3 length: 22 amino acids. In DNA, the CDR3 is TGTGCCAGCAGCCCGGGGACAGGGCTCGGACTAGCGGGGGGCCCAACCTACAATGAGCAGTTCTTC. Amino acids: CASSPGTGLGLAGGPTYNEQFF.

V and J are TRBV30 and TRBJ2-1; D unclear. Looked up from germline, CDR1 is GTSNPN and CDR2 is SVGIG (reference sequence). The V gene lost 0 bases and the J gene lost 0 bases, with 12 bases spanning the gap. This CDR3 region has 16 residues. This chain's CDR3 is CAWSVKGLSSYNEQFF. CDR3 nucleotides: TGTGCCTGGAGTGTAAAGGGTCTAAGCTCCTACAATGAGCAGTTCTTC.

V is TRBV5-4 and J is TRBJ1-1; D is ambiguous. V lost 3 bases and J 0 bases, leaving 12 bases between the germline ends. The CDR3 sequence is 15 residues long. Germline values: CDR1 SGHNT, CDR2 YYREEE (reference sequence). This CDR3 is CASSSRREMNTEAFF. CDR3 DNA: TGTGCCAGCAGCTCGAGACGGGAGATGAACACTGAAGCTTTCTTT. Based on the CDR3 plus reference TRBV5-4 and TRBJ1-1, the full variable domain is ETGVTQSPTHLIKTRGQQVTLRCSSQSGHNTVSWYQQALGQGPQFIFQYYREEENGRGNFPPRFSGLQFPNYSSELNVNALELDDSALYLCASSSRREMNTEAFFGQGTRLTVV.

This clonotype was detected only a few times. The chain joins TRBV29-1 to TRBJ2-5; TRBD1 agrees at 9 bases. Losses at the gene ends were 3 bases for V and 4 bases for J; bases not matched to a gene: 12. This CDR3 has 16 residues. Germline V gene lookup returns CDR1 SQVTM and CDR2 ANQGSEA. CDR3 coding DNA: TGCAGCGTTGATGGTTGGGACAGGGAGGTCGGAGAGACCCAGTACTTC. This sequence encodes CSVDGWDREVGETQYF.

The chain couples TRBV7-6 to TRBJ2-7; the D gene is possibly TRBD1 (5 bases). This CDR3 contains 15 residues. Trimming removed 1 base from V and 4 bases from J, with 14 bases in between. The germline V gene has CDR1 SGHVS and CDR2 FNYEAQ. This CDR3 reads CASSLVETAGYEQYF. DNA for the CDR3: TGTGCCAGCAGCTTAGTTGAGACAGCAGGGTACGAGCAGTACTTC. The whole variable domain, filled in from reference TRBV7-6 and TRBJ2-7, reads GAGVSQSPRYKVTKRGQDVALRCDPISGHVSLYWYRQALGQGPEFLTYFNYEAQQDKSGLPNDRFSAERPEGSISTLTIQRTEQRDSAMYRCASSLVETAGYEQYFGPGTRLTVT.

The CDR3 DNA is TGTGCCAGCAGCCGCCGCAGCACGGACAGGCAACTTGAAGCTTTCTTT. This gives the protein CASSRRSTDRQLEAFF. The V and J genes are TRBV4-2 and TRBJ1-1; TRBD1 agrees at 7 bases. This CDR3 contains 16 residues. The germline CDR1 and CDR2 sequences are LGHNA and YNFKEQ. V shed 4 bases, J shed 7 bases, and the junction held 15 bases outside the gene matches.